This TCR beta chain was observed in a study of cytomegalovirus exposure and HLA in healthy donors. Study information: Approximately 81% of around 400 genotyped donors fell in the Caucasian-associated ancestry cluster.

PCR was performed using 60 Vbeta and 13 Jbeta primers. As originally analysed: Some 10 million of the 60 million to 90 million unique TCR beta chains counted in a later analysis were shared. Method: immunoSEQ multiplex PCR; TCRdb's copy keeps in-frame clones and lacks some. V and J calls and clone size follow that table, whereas D and trimming were derived from the DNA. Of under 150,000 clones listed, approximately 9% were seen once; the top ten hold 6.5% to 8.5%. Findings of the study overall: Later on, a genetic analysis was performed. It linked a missense variant in DCLRE1C with V- and J-gene trimming of TCR beta.

Per germline, CDR1 SGHDT and CDR2 YYEEEE. The CDR3 has 15 amino acids. On this clone itself: Its cognate antigen is unknown.

This rearrangement joins TRBV5-6 to TRBJ2-5; TRBD2 aligns across 11 bases. The assigned J gene may be wrong: the sequence end matches TRBJ2-7 better. The clonotype comes from a woman between 40 and 55 years old in good health and CMV-seropositive. The sample taken for sequencing was PBMCs. The CDR3 DNA reads TGTGCCAGCAGCTTGGGTCCTAGCGGGGGGTACGAGCAGTACTTC. This gives the protein CASSLGPSGGYEQYF.